The 17 T cell receptor beta chains given below trace back to one sample, sequenced in a study of blood T cell repertoires in COVID-19. Profiling relied on immunoSEQ multiplex PCR, and the TCRdb table lists in-frame clones only, not all of them. This table holds 95,000 to 150,000 clones, 84% found once. Sequencing input: PBMCs or T cells enriched from blood (not recorded which). The receptors were gathered from a woman under 40 who had recovered from COVID-19.

V usage is TRBV27 and J usage is TRBJ2-2; 8 positions agree with TRBD2. V trimming: 6 bases; J trimming: 1 base; junction bases outside the gene matches: 10. Germline CDR1 and CDR2: MNHEY and SMNVEV (reference sequence). CDR3 size: 17 residues. CDR3 sequence: CASSPALGGVNTGELFF. The CDR3 coding sequence is TGTGCCAGCAGCCCAGCCCTCGGGGGGGTGAACACCGGGGAGCTGTTTTTT.

V is TRBV4-1 and J is TRBJ1-5; D unclear. This CDR3 region has 16 residues. Trimming took off 2 bases at V and 2 bases at J, with 13 bases between the two ends. Per germline, CDR1 MGHRA and CDR2 YSYEKL. Here the CDR3 DNA reads TGCGCCAGCAGCCAACTACTATGGCGAGGCAATCAGCCCCAGCATTTT. Translation gives CASSQLLWRGNQPQHF.

This clone was seen just once. CDR3 sequence: CASGAGNSYNEQFF. CDR3 sequence (DNA): TGTGCCAGCGGAGCCGGCAACTCGTACAATGAGCAGTTCTTC. V usage is TRBV6-5 and J usage is TRBJ2-1, with D hard to call. V was clipped by 8 bases and J by 4 bases, with 15 bases between them. This CDR3 region has 14 residues. Germline V gene sequence: CDR1 MNHEY, CDR2 SVGAGI.

V usage is TRBV5-1 and J usage is TRBJ2-7; D possibly corresponds to TRBD1 (5 bases). Germline values: CDR1 SGHRS, CDR2 YFSETQ. The CDR3 spans 14 residues. Trimming took 4 bases from V and 4 from J, leaving 15 bases between them. CDR3 region: CASSLEFREYEQYF. The CDR3 region has the DNA TGCGCCAGCAGCCTGGAATTCAGGGAATACGAGCAGTACTTC.

This chain joins TRBV5-5 and TRBJ1-2; D might be TRBD1 (5 bases). From germline, CDR1 is SGHKS and CDR2 YYEKEE (reference sequence). This CDR3 has 14 amino acids. V shed 0 bases and J shed 0 bases, with 6 bases lying between them. CDR3 residues: CASSLARANYGYTF. The CDR3 region has the DNA TGTGCCAGCAGCTTGGCCAGGGCTAACTATGGCTACACCTTC.

The chain combines TRBV19 with TRBJ2-7; D may be TRBD2 (5 bases). The CDR3 runs to 14 residues. Germline V gives CDR1 LNHDA, CDR2 SQIVND (reference sequence). Trimming took 1 base from V and 6 from J, leaving 13 bases between them. CDR3 in amino acids: CASSIGGEVGEQYF. The CDR3, as DNA: TGTGCCAGTAGTATAGGGGGAGAAGTAGGCGAGCAGTACTTC.

This chain joins TRBV5-4 and TRBJ2-3, with 10 bases identical to TRBD2. Germline V lookup: CDR1 SGHNT, CDR2 YYREEE (reference sequence). J was trimmed by 4 bases and V by 3 bases; bases with no gene match: 2. The CDR3 spans 14 residues. The CDR3, as DNA: TGTGCCAGCAGCTGGAGCGGGAGGGCAGATACGCAGTATTTT. Protein product: CASSWSGRADTQYF.

The chain joins TRBV28 to TRBJ2-1; TRBD2 agrees at 11 bases. Germline assignment: CDR1 MDHEN and CDR2 SYDVKM. V was pared by 7 bases and J by 9 bases, with 5 bases of the junction left unmatched. The CDR3 is 13 amino acids. The CDR3 reads CASISGRATEQFF. The CDR3 region has the DNA TGTGCCAGCATTAGCGGGAGGGCCACTGAGCAGTTCTTC. Supplemented by reference TRBV28 and TRBJ2-1, the full variable domain reads DVKVTQSSRYLVKRTGEKVFLECVQDMDHENMFWYRQDPGLGLRLIYFSYDVKMKEKGDIPEGYSVSREKKERFSLILESASTNQTSMYLCASISGRATEQFFGPGTRLTVL.

The V and J genes are TRBV6-2 or TRBV6-3 and TRBJ2-7; perhaps TRBD1 as D (5 bases). V was cut by 5 bases and J by 3 bases, with 20 bases left in between. Germline V gene sequence: CDR1 MNHEY, CDR2 SVGEGT. CDR3 size: 16 residues. The CDR3: CASSAPQAPLYYEQYF. As DNA, the CDR3 is TGTGCCAGCAGTGCACCACAGGCTCCCCTCTACTACGAGCAGTACTTC.

V is TRBV28 and J is TRBJ2-5; D not resolved. Trimming stripped 3 bases from V and 8 bases from J, with 43 bases between. The CDR3 runs 23 residues. The V gene's germline CDR1 is MDHEN and CDR2 SYDVKM. The CDR3 region is CASSFFPRPSRATYSGELRTQYF. CDR3 nucleotides: TGTGCCAGCAGTTTTTTTCCCAGGCCATCCCGCGCCACTTACTCCGGCGAGCTCCGTACCCAGTACTTC.

The chain carries TRBV6-2 or TRBV6-3 and TRBJ2-3; D may be TRBD2 (6 bases). Trimming pared 5 bases from V and 3 bases from J, leaving 12 bases between. Looked up from germline, CDR1 is MNHEY and CDR2 is SVGEGT. The CDR3 is made up of 14 amino acids. CDR3 region: CASSDTRETDTQYF. CDR3 DNA: TGTGCCAGCAGTGATACGCGGGAAACAGATACGCAGTATTTT.

The chain carries TRBV24-1 and TRBJ2-5; D uncertain. This CDR3 has 13 residues. Trimming removed 7 bases from V and 5 bases from J, with 13 bases in between. From germline, CDR1 is KGHDR and CDR2 SFDVKD. The CDR3 sequence: CATSPPPGETQYF. The CDR3 DNA sequence: TGTGCCACCAGCCCCCCACCCGGGGAGACCCAGTACTTC.

The V call is TRBV15, the J call TRBJ2-3, with TRBD2 matching over 7 bases. The CDR3 consists of 15 residues. The germline V gene encodes CDR1 LNHNV and CDR2 YYDKDF (reference sequence). With V trimmed by 3 bases and J by 3 bases, 6 bases remained unmatched. CDR3 sequence reads: CATSSRAGRTDTQYF. The CDR3 DNA sequence: TGTGCCACCAGCAGCCGAGCGGGAAGAACAGATACGCAGTATTTT.

The gene calls are TRBV4-2 and TRBJ2-5; tentative D call: TRBD2 (6 bases). V gave up 2 bases and J gave up 4 bases, with 11 bases separating them. The germline V gene has CDR1 LGHNA and CDR2 YNFKEQ. The length of the CDR3 is 14 residues. CDR3: CASSQFPGGETQYF. The CDR3, as DNA: TGTGCCAGCAGCCAATTTCCCGGGGGAGAGACCCAGTACTTC.

CDR3 coding DNA: TGTGCCAGCAGCTTATGGGCAGGAAGCAATCAGCCCCAGCATTTT. It encodes CASSLWAGSNQPQHF. The chain combines TRBV7-8 with TRBJ1-5; D call uncertain. CDR1 SGHVS and CDR2 FQNEAQ come from the germline V gene. The germline V and J ends were trimmed by 2 bases and 1 base, with 9 bases remaining between them. The CDR3 runs 15 residues.

The chain employs TRBV6-5 and TRBJ2-7; 7 bases line up with TRBD2. This CDR3 spans 13 amino acids. Germline V gene lookup returns CDR1 MNHEY and CDR2 SVGAGI. Trimming took 5 bases from V and 3 from J; bases not matched to a gene: 4. CDR3 in amino acids: CASSPSGVYEQYF. CDR3 in DNA: TGTGCCAGCAGTCCAAGCGGGGTCTACGAGCAGTACTTC.

This clone appeared a few times. This chain links TRBV7-2 with TRBJ2-5; no clear D gene. Per the germline V gene, CDR1 is SGHTA and CDR2 is FQGNSA. This CDR3 contains 12 residues. V lost 7 bases and J lost 1, with 7 bases in between. The CDR3 protein is CASTPIQETQYF. DNA for the CDR3: TGTGCCAGCACCCCCATCCAAGAGACCCAGTACTTC. The full variable domain, completed using reference TRBV7-2 and TRBJ2-5, is GAGVSQSPSNKVTEKGKDVELRCDPISGHTALYWYRQSLGQGLEFLIYFQGNSAPDKSGLPSDRFSAERTGGSVSTLTIQRTQQEDSAVYLCASTPIQETQYFGPGTRLLVL.